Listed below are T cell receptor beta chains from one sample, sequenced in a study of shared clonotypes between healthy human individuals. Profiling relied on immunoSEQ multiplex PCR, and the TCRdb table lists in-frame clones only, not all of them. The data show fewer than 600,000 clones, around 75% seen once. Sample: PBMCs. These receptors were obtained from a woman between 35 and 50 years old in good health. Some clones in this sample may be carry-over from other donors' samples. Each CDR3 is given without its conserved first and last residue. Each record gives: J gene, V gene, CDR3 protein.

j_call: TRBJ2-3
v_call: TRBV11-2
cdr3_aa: ASSFSIEDTQY

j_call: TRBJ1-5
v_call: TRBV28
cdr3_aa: ASSLTGFGNQPQH

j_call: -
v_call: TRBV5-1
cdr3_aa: ASSLSGTQYYEQY

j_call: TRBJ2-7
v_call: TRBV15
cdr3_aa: ATSRDKQSYEQY

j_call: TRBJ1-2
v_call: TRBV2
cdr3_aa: ASLKETGGYGYT

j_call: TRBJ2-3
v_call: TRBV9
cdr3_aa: ASSVDPRGDTQY

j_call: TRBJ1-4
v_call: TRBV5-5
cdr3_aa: ASSLDPGQNEKLF

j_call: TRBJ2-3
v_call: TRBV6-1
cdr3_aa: ASSEFGGSTDTQY

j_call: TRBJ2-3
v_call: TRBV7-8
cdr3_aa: ASSQFRENTDTQY

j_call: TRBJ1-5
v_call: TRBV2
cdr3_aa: ASTSTGRNQPQH

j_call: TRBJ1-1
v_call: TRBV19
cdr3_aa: ASSIVGGTEAF

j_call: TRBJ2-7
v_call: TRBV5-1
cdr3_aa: ASSFDGSYEQY

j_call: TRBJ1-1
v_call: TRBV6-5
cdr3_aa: ASSYVGSNTEAF

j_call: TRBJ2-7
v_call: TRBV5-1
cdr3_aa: ASSLSRSAYEQY

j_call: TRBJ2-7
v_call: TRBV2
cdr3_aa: ASSDPLRRVSNEQY

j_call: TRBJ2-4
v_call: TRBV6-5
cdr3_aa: ASTKTGVNIQY

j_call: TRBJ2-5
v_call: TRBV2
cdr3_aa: ASRRVETQY

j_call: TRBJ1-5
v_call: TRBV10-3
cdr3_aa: AISAWESQPQH

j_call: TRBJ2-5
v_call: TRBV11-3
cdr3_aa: ASSLGAGNQETQY

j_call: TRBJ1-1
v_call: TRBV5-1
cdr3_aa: ASSQGARAEAF

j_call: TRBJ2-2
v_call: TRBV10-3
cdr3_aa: AIGERELTGELF

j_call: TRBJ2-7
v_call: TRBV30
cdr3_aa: AWSAGGYEQY

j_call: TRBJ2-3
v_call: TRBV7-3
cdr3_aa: ASSSVGSTDTQY

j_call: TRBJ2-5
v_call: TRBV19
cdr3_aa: ASTPTRMRWETQY

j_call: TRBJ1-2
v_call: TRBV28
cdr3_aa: ASSLTGNYGYT

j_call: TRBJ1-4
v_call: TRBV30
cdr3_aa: AWSAMTNEKLF

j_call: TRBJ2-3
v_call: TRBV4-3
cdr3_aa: ASSQEGASGADTQY

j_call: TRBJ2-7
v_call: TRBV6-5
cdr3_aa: ASSRPGQVTYEQY